This T cell receptor beta chain was identified during a study of cytomegalovirus exposure and HLA in healthy donors. Vbeta (60) and Jbeta (13) primers were used in the PCR. Profiled with immunoSEQ multiplex PCR; TCRdb holds only in-frame clones, not every one. Seen here are 150,000 to 200,000 clones, 70% to 80% observed once, and the top ten hold approximately 1.4%. The trim removed 7 bases at V and 5 bases at J, leaving 7 bases unmatched. CDR1 is SGHDT and CDR2 is YYEEEE in the germline V gene. This CDR3 contains 15 residues. Study-wide points: In a later analysis, HLA-C alleles had the fewest associated TCRs, DRB1 alleles the most. Testing in vitro showed a few CMV-associated chains specific for CMV antigens.

Details on this clone: Its antigen is unidentified.

This TCR was recovered from a girl aged 5 to 17 in good health and CMV-seropositive. What was sequenced was PBMCs. The chain combines TRBV5-6 with TRBJ2-7; 15 bases match TRBD2. The CDR3 region has the DNA TGTGCCAGCGGGACTAGCGGGGGGAACTTGGACGAGCAGTACTTC. Translation gives CASGTSGGNLDEQYF. Full variable domain (outside the CDR3, taken from reference TRBV5-6 and TRBJ2-7): DAGVTQSPTHLIKTRGQQVTLRCSPKSGHDTVSWYQQALGQGPQFIFQYYEEEERQRGNFPDRFSGHQFPNYSSELNVNALLLGDSALYLCASGTSGGNLDEQYFGPGTRLTVT.